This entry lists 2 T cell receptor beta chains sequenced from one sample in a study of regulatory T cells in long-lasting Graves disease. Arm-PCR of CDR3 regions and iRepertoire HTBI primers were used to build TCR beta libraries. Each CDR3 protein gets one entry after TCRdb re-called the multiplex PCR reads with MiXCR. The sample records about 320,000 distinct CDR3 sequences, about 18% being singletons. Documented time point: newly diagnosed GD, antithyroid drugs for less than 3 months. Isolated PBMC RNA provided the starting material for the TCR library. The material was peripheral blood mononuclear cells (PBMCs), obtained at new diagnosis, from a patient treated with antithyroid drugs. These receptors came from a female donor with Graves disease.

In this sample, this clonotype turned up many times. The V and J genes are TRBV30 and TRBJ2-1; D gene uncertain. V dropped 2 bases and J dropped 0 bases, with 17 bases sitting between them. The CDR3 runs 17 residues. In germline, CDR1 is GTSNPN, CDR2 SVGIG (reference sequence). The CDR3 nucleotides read TGTGCCTGGAGTATTAAGAAGACTCGACTCTCCTACAATGAGCAGTTCTTC. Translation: CAWSIKKTRLSYNEQFF.

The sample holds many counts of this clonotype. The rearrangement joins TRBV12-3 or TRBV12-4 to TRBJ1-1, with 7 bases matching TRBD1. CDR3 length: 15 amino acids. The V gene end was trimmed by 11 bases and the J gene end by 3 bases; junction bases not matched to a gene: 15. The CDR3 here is CAVGPEQGPYTEAFF. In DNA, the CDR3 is TGTGCCGTCGGGCCAGAACAGGGGCCCTACACTGAAGCTTTCTTT.